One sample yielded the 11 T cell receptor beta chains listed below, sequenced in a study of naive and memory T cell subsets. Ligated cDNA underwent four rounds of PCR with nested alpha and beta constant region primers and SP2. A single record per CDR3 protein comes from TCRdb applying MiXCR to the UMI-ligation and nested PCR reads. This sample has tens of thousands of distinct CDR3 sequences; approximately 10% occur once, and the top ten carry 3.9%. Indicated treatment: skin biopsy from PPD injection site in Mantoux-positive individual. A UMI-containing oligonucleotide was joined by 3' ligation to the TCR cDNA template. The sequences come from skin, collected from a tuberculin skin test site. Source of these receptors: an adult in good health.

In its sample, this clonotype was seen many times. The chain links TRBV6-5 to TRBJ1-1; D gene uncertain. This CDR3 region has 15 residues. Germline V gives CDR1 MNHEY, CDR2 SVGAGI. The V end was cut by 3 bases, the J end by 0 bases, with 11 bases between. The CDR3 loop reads CASSYHASLNTEAFF. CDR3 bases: TGTGCCAGCAGTTATCACGCCAGCTTGAACACTGAAGCTTTCTTT.

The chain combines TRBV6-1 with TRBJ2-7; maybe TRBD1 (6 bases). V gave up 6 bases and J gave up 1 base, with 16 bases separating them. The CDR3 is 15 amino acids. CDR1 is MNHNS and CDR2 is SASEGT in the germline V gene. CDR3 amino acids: CASSTSGTTSYEQYF. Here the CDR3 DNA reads TGTGCCAGCAGCACATCCGGGACAACATCCTACGAGCAGTACTTC.

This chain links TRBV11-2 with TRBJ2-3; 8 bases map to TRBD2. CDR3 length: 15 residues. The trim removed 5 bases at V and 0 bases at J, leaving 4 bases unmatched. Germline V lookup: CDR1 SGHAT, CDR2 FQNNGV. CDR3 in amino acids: CASSPTGGSTDTQYF. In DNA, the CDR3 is TGTGCCAGCAGCCCGACGGGGGGGAGCACAGATACGCAGTATTTT.

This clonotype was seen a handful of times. The CDR3 reads CASKGTGRNTEAFF. CDR3 DNA sequence: TGTGCCAGTAAGGGGACAGGAAGGAACACTGAAGCTTTCTTT. The rearrangement joins TRBV19 to TRBJ1-1; 8 bases map to TRBD1. From germline, CDR1 is LNHDA and CDR2 SQIVND (reference sequence). Trimming at V came to 7 bases and at J to 1 base, leaving 5 bases not matched to a gene. The length of the CDR3 is 14 residues.

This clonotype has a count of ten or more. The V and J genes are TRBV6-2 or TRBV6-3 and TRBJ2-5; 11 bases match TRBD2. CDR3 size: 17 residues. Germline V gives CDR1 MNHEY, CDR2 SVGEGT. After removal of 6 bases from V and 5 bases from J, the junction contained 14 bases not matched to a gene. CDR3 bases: TGTGCCAGCAGCCCGATAATGCCGGGACTAGCGGTGGAGACCCAGTACTTC. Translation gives CASSPIMPGLAVETQYF.

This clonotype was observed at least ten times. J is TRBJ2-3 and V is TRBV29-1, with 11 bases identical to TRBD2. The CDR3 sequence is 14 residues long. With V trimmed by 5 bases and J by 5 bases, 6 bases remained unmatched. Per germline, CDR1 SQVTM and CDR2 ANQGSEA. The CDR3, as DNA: TGCAGCGTTTATAGCGGGAGGGCAGGAGATACGCAGTATTTT. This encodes CSVYSGRAGDTQYF.

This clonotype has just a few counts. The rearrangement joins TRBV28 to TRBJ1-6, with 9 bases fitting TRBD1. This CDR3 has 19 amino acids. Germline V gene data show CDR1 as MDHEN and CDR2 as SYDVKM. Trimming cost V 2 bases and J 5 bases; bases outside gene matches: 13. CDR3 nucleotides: TGTGCCAGCAGTTTAACCCTGTGGGACAGGGACCTTAATAATTCACCCCTCCACTTT. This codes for CASSLTLWDRDLNNSPLHF. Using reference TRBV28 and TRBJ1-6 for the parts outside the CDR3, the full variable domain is DVKVTQSSRYLVKRTGEKVFLECVQDMDHENMFWYRQDPGLGLRLIYFSYDVKMKEKGDIPEGYSVSREKKERFSLILESASTNQTSMYLCASSLTLWDRDLNNSPLHFGNGTRLTVT.

The DNA of the CDR3 is TGTGCCACCAGCAAATTACCAGCCAAAAACATTCAGTACTTC. It codes for CATSKLPAKNIQYF. The chain has TRBV15 and TRBJ2-4; D not certain. CDR1 is LNHNV, CDR2 YYDKDF, per germline (reference sequence). This CDR3 is built from 14 residues. V lost 4 bases, J lost 0 bases, and 7 bases lay in between.

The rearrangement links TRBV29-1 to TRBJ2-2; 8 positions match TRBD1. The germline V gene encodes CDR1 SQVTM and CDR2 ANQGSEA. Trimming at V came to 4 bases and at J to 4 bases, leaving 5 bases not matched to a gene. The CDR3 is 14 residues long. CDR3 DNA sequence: TGCAGCGTTGCGGACAGGGCGGGCACCGGGGAGCTGTTTTTT. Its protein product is CSVADRAGTGELFF.

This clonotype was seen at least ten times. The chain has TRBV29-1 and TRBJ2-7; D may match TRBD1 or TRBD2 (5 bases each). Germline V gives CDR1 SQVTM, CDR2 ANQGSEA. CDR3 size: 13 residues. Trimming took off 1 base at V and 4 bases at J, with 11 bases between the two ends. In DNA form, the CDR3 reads TGCAGCGTTGAAGTAGCAGGGAGTTACGAGCAGTACTTC. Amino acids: CSVEVAGSYEQYF.

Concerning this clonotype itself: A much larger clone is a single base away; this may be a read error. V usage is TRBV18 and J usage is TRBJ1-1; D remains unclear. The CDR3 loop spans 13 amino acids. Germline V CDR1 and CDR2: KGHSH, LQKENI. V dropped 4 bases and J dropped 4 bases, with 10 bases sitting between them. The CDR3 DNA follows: TGTGCCAGCTCACTGGCCCGAAGCACTGAAGCTTTCTTT. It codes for CASSLARSTEAFF.